This TCR beta chain was sequenced during a study of CD8+CD57+ T cells in acquired aplastic anemia. Germline loops: CDR1 SEHNR, CDR2 FQNEAQ (reference sequence). The CDR3 is 17 residues long. V lost 2 bases and J lost 0; bases outside the gene matches: 8. Researchers used genomic DNA as the template to profile TCR beta VDJ and CDR3. One entry per CDR3 protein results from TCRdb running MiXCR on the reads. The sample includes 250,000 to 300,000 distinct CDR3 sequences, approximately 57% of them seen just once. The gene calls are TRBV7-9 and TRBJ2-5; 8 nucleotides align to TRBD2. Material for sequencing was sorted CD4+, CD8+, or CD8+CD57+ T cells (not recorded which) from PBMCs. This receptor was identified in a human donor with severe aplastic anemia or a healthy control (not recorded which). CDR3 nucleotides: TGTGCCAGCAGCTTAAGGGGGAAGCGGGAGTACCAAGAGACCCAGTACTTC. It codes for CASSLRGKREYQETQYF.